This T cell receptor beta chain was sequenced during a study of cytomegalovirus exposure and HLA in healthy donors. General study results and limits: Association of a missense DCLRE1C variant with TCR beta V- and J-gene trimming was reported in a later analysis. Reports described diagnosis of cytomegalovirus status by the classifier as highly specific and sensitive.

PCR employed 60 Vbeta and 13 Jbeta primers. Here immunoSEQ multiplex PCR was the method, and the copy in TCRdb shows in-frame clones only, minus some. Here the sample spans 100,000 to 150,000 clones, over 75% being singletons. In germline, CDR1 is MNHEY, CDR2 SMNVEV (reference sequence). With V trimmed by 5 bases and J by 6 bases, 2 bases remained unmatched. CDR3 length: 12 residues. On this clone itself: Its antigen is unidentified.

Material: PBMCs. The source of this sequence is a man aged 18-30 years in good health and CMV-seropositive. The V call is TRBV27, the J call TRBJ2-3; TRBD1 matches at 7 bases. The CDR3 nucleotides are TGTGCCAGCAGTCGACAGGGTGATACGCAGTATTTT. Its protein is CASSRQGDTQYF.